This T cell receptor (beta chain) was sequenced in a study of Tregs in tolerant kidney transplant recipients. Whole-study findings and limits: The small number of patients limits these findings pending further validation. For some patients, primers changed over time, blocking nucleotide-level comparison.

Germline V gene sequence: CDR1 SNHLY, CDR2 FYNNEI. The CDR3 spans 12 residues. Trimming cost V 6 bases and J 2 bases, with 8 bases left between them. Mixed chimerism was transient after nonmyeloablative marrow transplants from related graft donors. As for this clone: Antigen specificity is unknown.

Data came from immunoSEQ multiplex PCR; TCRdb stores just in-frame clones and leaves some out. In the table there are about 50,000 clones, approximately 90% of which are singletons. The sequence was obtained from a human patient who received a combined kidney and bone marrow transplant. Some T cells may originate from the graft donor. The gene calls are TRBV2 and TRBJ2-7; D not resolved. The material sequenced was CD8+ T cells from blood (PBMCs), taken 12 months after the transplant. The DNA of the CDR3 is TGTGCCAGCAGCGACTCAGCCTACGAGCAGTACTTC. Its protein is CASSDSAYEQYF. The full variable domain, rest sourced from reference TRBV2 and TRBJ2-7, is EPEVTQTPSHQVTQMGQEVILRCVPISNHLYFYWYRQILGQKVEFLVSFYNNEISEKSEIFDDQFSVERPDGSNFTLKIRSTKLEDSAMYFCASSDSAYEQYFGPGTRLTVT.